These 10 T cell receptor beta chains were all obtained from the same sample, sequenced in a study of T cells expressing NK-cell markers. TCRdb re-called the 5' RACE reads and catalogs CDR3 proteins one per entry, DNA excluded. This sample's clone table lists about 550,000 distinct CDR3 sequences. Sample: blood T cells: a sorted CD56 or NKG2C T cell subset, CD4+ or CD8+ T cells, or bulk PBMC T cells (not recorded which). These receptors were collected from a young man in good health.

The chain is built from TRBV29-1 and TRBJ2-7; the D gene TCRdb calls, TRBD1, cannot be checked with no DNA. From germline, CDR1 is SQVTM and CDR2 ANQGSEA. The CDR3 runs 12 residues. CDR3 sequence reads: CSAGLGQNKQYF.

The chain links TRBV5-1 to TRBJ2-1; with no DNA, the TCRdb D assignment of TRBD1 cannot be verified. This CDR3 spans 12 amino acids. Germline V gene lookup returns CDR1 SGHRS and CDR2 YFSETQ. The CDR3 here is CASSLVSGEQFF.

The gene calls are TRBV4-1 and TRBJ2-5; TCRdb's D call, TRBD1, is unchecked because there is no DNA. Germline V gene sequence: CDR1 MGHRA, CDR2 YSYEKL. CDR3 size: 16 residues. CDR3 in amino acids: CASSQDRTGHQETQYF.

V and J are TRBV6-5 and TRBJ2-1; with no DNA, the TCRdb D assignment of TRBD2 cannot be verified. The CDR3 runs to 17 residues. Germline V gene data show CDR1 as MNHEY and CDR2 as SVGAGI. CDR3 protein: CASSYGPTSGRDNEQFF.

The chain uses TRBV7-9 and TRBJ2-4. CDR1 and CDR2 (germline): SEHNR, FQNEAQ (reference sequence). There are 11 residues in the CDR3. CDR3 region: CASSTTDIQYF.

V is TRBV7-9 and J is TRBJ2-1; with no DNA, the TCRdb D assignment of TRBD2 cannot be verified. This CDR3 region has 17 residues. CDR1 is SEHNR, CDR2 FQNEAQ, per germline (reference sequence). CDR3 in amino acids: CASSPPLSAGGPYEQFF.

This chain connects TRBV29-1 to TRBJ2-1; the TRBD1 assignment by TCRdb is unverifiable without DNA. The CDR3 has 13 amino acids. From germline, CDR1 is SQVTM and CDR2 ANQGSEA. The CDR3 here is CSVRRQGFNEQFF.

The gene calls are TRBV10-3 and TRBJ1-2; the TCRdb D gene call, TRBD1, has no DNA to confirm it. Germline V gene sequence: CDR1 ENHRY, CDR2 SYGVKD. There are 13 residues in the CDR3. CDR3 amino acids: CATQRQGDYGYTF.

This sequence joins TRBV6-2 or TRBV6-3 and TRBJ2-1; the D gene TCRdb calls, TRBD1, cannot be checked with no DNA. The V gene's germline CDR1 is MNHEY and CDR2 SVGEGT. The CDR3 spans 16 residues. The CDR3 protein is CASRTMGDRPYNEQFF.

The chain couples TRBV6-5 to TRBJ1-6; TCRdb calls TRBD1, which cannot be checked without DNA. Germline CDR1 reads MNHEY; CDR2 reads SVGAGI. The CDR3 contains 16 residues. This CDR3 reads CASSYAHGHPNSPLHF.